This T cell receptor (beta chain) stems from a study of patients and donors after allogeneic stem cell transplantation. One entry per CDR3 protein results from TCRdb running MiXCR on the RT-PCR reads. The sample holds about a million distinct CDR3 sequences, about a sixth seen once. This clonotype showed up just a few times. With V trimmed by 2 bases and J by 4 bases, 8 bases remained unmatched. CDR1 is SGHRS, CDR2 YFSETQ, per germline. This CDR3 has 16 amino acids. This chain links TRBV5-1 with TRBJ2-1; TRBD1 aligns across 8 bases. The source of this sequence is a human donor who was either an allogeneic HSCT recipient or a stem cell or donor lymphocyte infusion donor (not recorded which). It is not recorded whose cells these are; they may come from a transplant donor. Sample: blood, either unsorted or a sorted T cell fraction (not recorded which). The CDR3 nucleotides read TGCGCCAGCAGCTTTCCCGGGACAGGAGCTTACAATGAGCAGTTCTTC. It translates to CASSFPGTGAYNEQFF.